These T cell receptor beta chains were read from a single sample in a study of blood T cell repertoires in COVID-19. Profiling relied on immunoSEQ multiplex PCR, and the TCRdb table lists in-frame clones only, not all of them. This table has 100,000 or so clones, around nine tenths appearing once. The sample consisted of peripheral blood. Receptors were obtained from a human donor with acute or convalescent COVID-19. The donor label of this sample is uncertain. The CDR3 runs from the conserved cysteine through the conserved F or W. Fields, in order: J gene, V gene, clone size, D gene, CDR3 DNA, CDR3 protein. D genes are given only for firm matches. Clone size is not always given. Where it is, it says once, few, many or a class for expanded clones.

j_call: TRBJ1-2; v_call: TRBV6-6; clone_size: .; d_call: .; cdr3_nt: TGTGCCAGCAGTGCCGGACTGAACTATGGCTACACCTTC; cdr3_aa: CASSAGLNYGYTF
j_call: TRBJ1-5; v_call: TRBV6-1; clone_size: .; d_call: .; cdr3_nt: TGTGCCAGCAGTGAAGGGCCTAATCAGCCCCAGCATTTT; cdr3_aa: CASSEGPNQPQHF
j_call: TRBJ2-5; v_call: TRBV9; clone_size: once; d_call: TRBD2; cdr3_nt: TGTGCCAGCAGCGTGACCTACGGGGGGGCCGGAGAGACCCAGTACTTC; cdr3_aa: CASSVTYGGAGETQYF
j_call: TRBJ2-7; v_call: TRBV6-1; clone_size: .; d_call: .; cdr3_nt: TGTGCCAGCAGTGAAGCTAGGGACTGGTACGAGCAGTACTTC; cdr3_aa: CASSEARDWYEQYF
j_call: TRBJ1-5; v_call: TRBV12-3/TRBV12-4; clone_size: .; d_call: TRBD1; cdr3_nt: TGTGCCAGCAGTTTGACAGGGATAAGGCCCCAGCATTTT; cdr3_aa: CASSLTGIRPQHF
j_call: TRBJ2-7; v_call: TRBV28; clone_size: .; d_call: TRBD2; cdr3_nt: TGTGCCAGCAGTTTACCTCGGGGGACTAGCGGGAGGCACACCTACGAGCAGTACTTC; cdr3_aa: CASSLPRGTSGRHTYEQYF
j_call: TRBJ2-5; v_call: TRBV3-1/TRBV3-2; clone_size: .; d_call: .; cdr3_nt: TGTGCCAGCAGCCAAGAGCCCAGCGGAGAGACCCAGTACTTC; cdr3_aa: CASSQEPSGETQYF
j_call: TRBJ1-2; v_call: TRBV28; clone_size: .; d_call: .; cdr3_nt: TGTGCCAGCAGTCCGTCTTATGGCTACACCTTC; cdr3_aa: CASSPSYGYTF
j_call: TRBJ1-1; v_call: TRBV11-1; clone_size: .; d_call: .; cdr3_nt: TGTGCCAGCAGCTCCTATGCAACAGGGAACACTGAAGCTTTCTTT; cdr3_aa: CASSSYATGNTEAFF
j_call: TRBJ2-1; v_call: TRBV4-2; clone_size: .; d_call: TRBD1; cdr3_nt: TGTGCCAGCAGCTCGTTGGACAGGGGGCGGCACAATGAGCAGTTCTTC; cdr3_aa: CASSSLDRGRHNEQFF